A selection of T cell receptor beta chains follows, all from one sample in a study of cytomegalovirus exposure and HLA in healthy donors. Sequencing was performed with immunoSEQ multiplex PCR; in TCRdb, only in-frame clones are kept and a portion is missing. The listing records around 80,000 clones. Material for sequencing was PBMCs. Receptors originate from a boy aged 10-17 years in good health and CMV-seronegative. Each CDR3 is given with its conserved first and last residue. The D gene is left open where the match is weak.

v_gene	j_gene	d_gene	CDR3nt	CDR3aa
TRBV6-6	TRBJ2-7	-	TGTGCCAGCAGTTACTCGATCGAGGGAGTTCACGAGCAGTACTTC	CASSYSIEGVHEQYF
TRBV9	TRBJ1-1	-	TGTGCCAGCAGCGTTAACAGGAACACTGAAGCTTTCTTT	CASSVNRNTEAFF
TRBV4-1	TRBJ1-4	-	TGCGCCAGCAGCCAGACTGCAGCAACTAATGAAAAACTGTTTTTT	CASSQTAATNEKLFF
TRBV15	TRBJ2-7	-	TGTGCCACCAGCAGAGCCGGACAGCTCTCCTACGAGCAGTACTTC	CATSRAGQLSYEQYF
TRBV19	TRBJ1-1	-	TGTGCCAGTAGGGATCCGGAGGCTAGGAGCACTGAAGCTTTCTTT	CASRDPEARSTEAFF
TRBV6-5	TRBJ1-1	-	TGTGCCAGCACTCGGCGGGGGGGAGGCACTGAAGCTTTCTTT	CASTRRGGGTEAFF
TRBV19	TRBJ1-1	-	TGTGCCAGTAGTATCAGCGCCGAGAACACTGAAGCTTTCTTT	CASSISAENTEAFF
TRBV30	TRBJ2-1	-	TGTGCCTGGAGTGCTGGACAGTACAATGAGCAGTTCTTC	CAWSAGQYNEQFF
TRBV4-3	TRBJ2-1	-	TGCGCCAGCAGCCAGGGCGGGACCGACAATGAGCAGTTCTTC	CASSQGGTDNEQFF
TRBV2	TRBJ2-3	-	TGTGCCAGCACCCTGGTGAGAACAGATACGCAGTATTTT	CASTLVRTDTQYF
TRBV4-1	TRBJ1-1	-	TGCGCCAGCAGCCAAGGGTTACAGGAGAACACTGAAGCTTTCTTT	CASSQGLQENTEAFF
TRBV5-1	TRBJ1-2	-	TGCGCCAGCAGCTTCGACAGACAAGGATATGGCTACACCTTC	CASSFDRQGYGYTF
TRBV4-2	TRBJ2-7	TRBD1	TGTGCCAGCAGCCGAGAAGGACAGGGCAGCGCCTACGAGCAGTACTTC	CASSREGQGSAYEQYF
TRBV2	TRBJ2-1	TRBD2	TGTGCCAGCTCTCGAACCGGGACTAGCCCATACAATGAGCAGTTCTTC	CASSRTGTSPYNEQFF
TRBV19	TRBJ2-2	-	TGTGCCAGTAGTTCGGTGGCCGGGGAGCTGTTTTTT	CASSSVAGELFF
TRBV6-5	TRBJ2-1	TRBD2	TGTGCCAGCAGTTACCCCGGGAGGGGGAATGAGCAGTTCTTC	CASSYPGRGNEQFF
TRBV18	TRBJ1-5	-	TGTGCCAGCTCACCATATGGCGCCCTTGGAGATCAGCCCCAGCATTTT	CASSPYGALGDQPQHF
TRBV5-1	TRBJ2-7	TRBD1	TGCGCCAGCAGCTTGGGGGACAGGGAAAGCGCCTACGAGCAGTACTTC	CASSLGDRESAYEQYF
TRBV7-6	TRBJ1-2	-	TGTGCCAGCAGCGCAGGGTTTAACTATGGCTACACCTTC	CASSAGFNYGYTF
TRBV10-1	TRBJ2-5	TRBD2	TGCGCCAGCAGTGAGTCACAATCGCGGGAGGCGACCCAGTACTTC	CASSESQSREATQYF
TRBV5-6	TRBJ2-3	-	TGTGCCAGCAGCTTGGTACGGGGGATCAGCACAGATACGCAGTATTTT	CASSLVRGISTDTQYF
TRBV14	TRBJ2-1	TRBD2	TGTGCCAGCAGCCGAACTCGGGGGACTAGCGGGAGGAACTACAATGAGCAGTTCTTC	CASSRTRGTSGRNYNEQFF
TRBV6-5	TRBJ2-3	-	TGTGCCAGCGGGCGGGGCAACACAGATACGCAGTATTTT	CASGRGNTDTQYF
TRBV9	TRBJ2-3	TRBD2	TGTGCCAGCAGCGTTGGGACTAGCGGGGGGGCAGATACGCAGTATTTT	CASSVGTSGGADTQYF
TRBV28	TRBJ1-2	-	TGTGCCAGCAGTCCCGGGGGTGGCTACACCTTC	CASSPGGGYTF
TRBV4-3	TRBJ2-6	TRBD2	TGCGCCAGCAGCCAGCAAGGACTAGCGGCAACTATATCTGGGGCCAACGTCCTGACTTTC	CASSQQGLAATISGANVLTF
TRBV7-6	TRBJ2-1	TRBD1	TGTGCCAGCAGCGCACTCCTAACAGGGGTGAATGAGCAGTTCTTC	CASSALLTGVNEQFF
TRBV5-6	TRBJ1-1	-	TGTGCCAGCAGCTTGGGGCCCCAGCGGGGCGGCCCGGCTTTCTTT	CASSLGPQRGGPAFF
TRBV30	TRBJ2-7	TRBD1	TGTGCCGGGAGCGATACCGGGACAGGGGGCTACGAGCAGTACTTC	CAGSDTGTGGYEQYF
TRBV5-5	TRBJ1-2	TRBD1	TGTGCCAGCAGCCCGGGGACAGCAGAACCTGGCTACACCTTC	CASSPGTAEPGYTF
TRBV5-4	TRBJ2-5	TRBD2	TGTGCCAGCAGCTTGAAAGTTAGCGGGAGGGCCGCTGAGACCCAGTACTTC	CASSLKVSGRAAETQYF
TRBV7-9	TRBJ2-3	-	TGTGCCAGCAATCGGGCAGATACGCAGTATTTT	CASNRADTQYF